This TCR beta chain was obtained from a study of shared clonotypes between healthy human individuals. Naive CD8 cells lacked CD45RO and underwent positive selection for CCR7, leaving out terminally differentiated effector memory CD45RA+ cells. The assay was immunoSEQ multiplex PCR, and TCRdb's table has in-frame clones only and misses some. The sample lists around 650,000 clones, 95% to 96% occurring once. The J segment lost 7 bases and the V segment lost 7 bases, leaving 10 bases of the junction unmatched. The CDR3 runs 15 residues. Germline V gene lookup returns CDR1 MNHNY and CDR2 SVGAGI (reference sequence).

Sequencing input: naive CD8+ T cells sorted from blood. The TCR originated in a woman in her twenties or thirties in good health. The V and J genes are TRBV6-6 and TRBJ2-1; TRBD1 matches at 10 bases. The CDR3 sequence is CASNKGQGVRNEQFF. CDR3 bases: TGTGCCAGCAATAAAGGACAGGGGGTAAGAAATGAGCAGTTCTTC.